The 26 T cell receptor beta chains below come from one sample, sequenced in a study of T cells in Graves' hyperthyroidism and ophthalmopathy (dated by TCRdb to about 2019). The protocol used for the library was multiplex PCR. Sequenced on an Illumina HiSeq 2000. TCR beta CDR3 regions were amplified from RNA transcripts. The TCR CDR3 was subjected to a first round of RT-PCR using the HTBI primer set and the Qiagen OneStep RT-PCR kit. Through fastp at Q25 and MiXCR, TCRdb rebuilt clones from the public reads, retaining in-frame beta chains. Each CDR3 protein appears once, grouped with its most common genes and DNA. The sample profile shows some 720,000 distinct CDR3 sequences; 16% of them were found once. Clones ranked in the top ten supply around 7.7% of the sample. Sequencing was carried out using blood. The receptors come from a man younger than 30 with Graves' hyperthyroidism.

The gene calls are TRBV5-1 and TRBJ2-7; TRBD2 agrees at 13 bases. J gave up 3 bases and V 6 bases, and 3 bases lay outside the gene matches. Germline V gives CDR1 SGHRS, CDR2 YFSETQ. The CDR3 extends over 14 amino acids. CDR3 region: CASTRTSGSYEQYF. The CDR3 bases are TGCGCCAGCACTCGGACTAGCGGGAGCTACGAGCAGTACTTC.

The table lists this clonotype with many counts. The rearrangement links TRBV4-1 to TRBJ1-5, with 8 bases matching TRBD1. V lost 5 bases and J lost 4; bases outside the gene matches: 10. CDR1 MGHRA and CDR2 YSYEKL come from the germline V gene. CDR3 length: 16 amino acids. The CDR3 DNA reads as TGCGCCAGCAGCTCCCGGCAGGGGGCATGGAATCAGCCCCAGCATTTT. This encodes CASSSRQGAWNQPQHF.

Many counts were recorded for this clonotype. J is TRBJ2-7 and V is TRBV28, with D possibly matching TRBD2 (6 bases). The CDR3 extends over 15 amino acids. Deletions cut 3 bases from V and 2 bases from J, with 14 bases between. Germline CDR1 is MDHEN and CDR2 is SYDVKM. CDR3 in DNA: TGTGCCAGCAGTTTCGGTTTTGGGGGGACCTACGAGCAGTACTTC. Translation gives CASSFGFGGTYEQYF.

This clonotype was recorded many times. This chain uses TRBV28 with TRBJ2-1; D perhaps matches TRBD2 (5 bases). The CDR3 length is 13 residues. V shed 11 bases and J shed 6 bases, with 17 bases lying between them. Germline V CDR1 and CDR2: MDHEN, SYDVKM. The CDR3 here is CACYGLVGNEQFF. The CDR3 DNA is TGTGCCTGCTACGGACTGGTCGGCAATGAGCAGTTCTTC.

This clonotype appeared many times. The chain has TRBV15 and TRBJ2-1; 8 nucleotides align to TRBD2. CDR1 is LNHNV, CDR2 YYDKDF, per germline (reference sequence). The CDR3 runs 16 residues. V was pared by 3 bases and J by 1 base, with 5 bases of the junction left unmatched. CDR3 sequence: CATSRELADSYNEQFF. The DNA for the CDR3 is TGTGCCACCAGCAGGGAACTAGCGGATTCCTACAATGAGCAGTTCTTC. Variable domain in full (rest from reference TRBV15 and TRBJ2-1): DAMVIQNPRYQVTQFGKPVTLSCSQTLNHNVMYWYQQKSSQAPKLLFHYYDKDFNNEADTPDNFQSRRPNTSFCFLDIRSPGLGDTAMYLCATSRELADSYNEQFFGPGTRLTVL.

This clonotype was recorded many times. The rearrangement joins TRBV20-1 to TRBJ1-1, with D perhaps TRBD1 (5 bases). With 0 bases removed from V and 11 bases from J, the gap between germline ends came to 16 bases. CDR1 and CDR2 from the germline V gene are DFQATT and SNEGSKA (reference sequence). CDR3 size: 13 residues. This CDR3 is CSARDGALPRAFF. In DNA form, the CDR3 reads TGCAGTGCTAGAGATGGGGCCCTCCCAAGGGCTTTCTTT.

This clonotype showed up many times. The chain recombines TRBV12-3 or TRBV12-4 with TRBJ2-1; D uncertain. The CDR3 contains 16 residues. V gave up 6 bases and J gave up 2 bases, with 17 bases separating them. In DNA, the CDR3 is TGTGCCAGCAGCCCCGGCCCCGCCGGAACCTACAATGAGCAGTTCTTC. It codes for CASSPGPAGTYNEQFF.

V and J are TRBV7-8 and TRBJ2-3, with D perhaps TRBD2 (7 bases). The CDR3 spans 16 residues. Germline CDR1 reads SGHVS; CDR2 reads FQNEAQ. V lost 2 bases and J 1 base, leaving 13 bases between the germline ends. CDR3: CASSLRVRGRTDTQYF. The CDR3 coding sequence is TGTGCCAGCAGCTTAAGGGTGCGGGGGCGCACAGATACGCAGTATTTT.

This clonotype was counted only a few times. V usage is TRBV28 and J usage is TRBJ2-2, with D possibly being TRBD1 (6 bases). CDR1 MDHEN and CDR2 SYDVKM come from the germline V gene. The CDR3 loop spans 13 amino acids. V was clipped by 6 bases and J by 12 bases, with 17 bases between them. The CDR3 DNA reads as TGTGCCAGCAGCTCCACAGGGTACACCAAGCTGTTTTTT. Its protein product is CASSSTGYTKLFF.

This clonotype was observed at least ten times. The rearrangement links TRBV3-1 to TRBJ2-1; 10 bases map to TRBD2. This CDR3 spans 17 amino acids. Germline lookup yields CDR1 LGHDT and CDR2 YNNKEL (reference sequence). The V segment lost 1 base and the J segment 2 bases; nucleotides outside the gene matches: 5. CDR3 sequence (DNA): TGTGCCAGCAGCCAAGCTTTAGCGGGAGGCCCCTACAATGAGCAGTTCTTC. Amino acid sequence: CASSQALAGGPYNEQFF.

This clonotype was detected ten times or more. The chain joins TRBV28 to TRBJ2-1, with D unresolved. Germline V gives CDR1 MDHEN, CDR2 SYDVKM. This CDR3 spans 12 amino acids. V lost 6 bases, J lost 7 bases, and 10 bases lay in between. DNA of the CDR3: TGTGCCAGCAGGAAAGGTAGGAATGAGCAGTTCTTC. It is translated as CASRKGRNEQFF. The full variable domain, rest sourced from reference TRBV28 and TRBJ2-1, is DVKVTQSSRYLVKRTGEKVFLECVQDMDHENMFWYRQDPGLGLRLIYFSYDVKMKEKGDIPEGYSVSREKKERFSLILESASTNQTSMYLCASRKGRNEQFFGPGTRLTVL.

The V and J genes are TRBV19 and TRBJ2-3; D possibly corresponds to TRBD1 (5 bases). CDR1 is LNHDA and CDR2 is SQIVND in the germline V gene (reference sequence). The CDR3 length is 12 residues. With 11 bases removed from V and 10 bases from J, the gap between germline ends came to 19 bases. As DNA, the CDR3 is TGTGCCGTCGGGCAGGGAAGAAGACCGCAGTATTTT. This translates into CAVGQGRRPQYF.

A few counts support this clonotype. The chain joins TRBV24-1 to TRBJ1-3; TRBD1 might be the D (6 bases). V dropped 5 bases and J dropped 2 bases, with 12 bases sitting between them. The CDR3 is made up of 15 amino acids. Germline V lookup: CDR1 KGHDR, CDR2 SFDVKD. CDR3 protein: CATSATGAAGNTIYF. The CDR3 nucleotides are TGTGCCACCAGTGCGACAGGTGCGGCTGGAAACACCATATATTTT.

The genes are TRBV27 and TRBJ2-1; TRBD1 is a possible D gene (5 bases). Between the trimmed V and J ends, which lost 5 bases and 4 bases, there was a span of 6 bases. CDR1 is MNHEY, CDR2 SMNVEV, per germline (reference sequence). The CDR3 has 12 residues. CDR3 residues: CASSGQYNEQFF. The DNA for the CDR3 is TGTGCCAGCAGTGGACAATACAATGAGCAGTTCTTC.

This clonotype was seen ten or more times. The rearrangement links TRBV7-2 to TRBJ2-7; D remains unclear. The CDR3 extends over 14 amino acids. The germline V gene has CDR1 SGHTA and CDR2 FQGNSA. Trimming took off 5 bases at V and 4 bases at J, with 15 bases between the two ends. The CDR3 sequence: CASSPLIVPYEQYF. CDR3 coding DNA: TGTGCCAGCAGCCCGCTTATAGTCCCGTACGAGCAGTACTTC.

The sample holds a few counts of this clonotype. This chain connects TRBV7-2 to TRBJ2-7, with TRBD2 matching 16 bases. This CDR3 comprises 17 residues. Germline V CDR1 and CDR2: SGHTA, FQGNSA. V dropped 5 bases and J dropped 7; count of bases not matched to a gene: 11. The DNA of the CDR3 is TGTGCCAGCAGCCTACGGGGACTAGCGGGAGGGCCGCGGGAGCAGTACTTC. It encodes CASSLRGLAGGPREQYF.

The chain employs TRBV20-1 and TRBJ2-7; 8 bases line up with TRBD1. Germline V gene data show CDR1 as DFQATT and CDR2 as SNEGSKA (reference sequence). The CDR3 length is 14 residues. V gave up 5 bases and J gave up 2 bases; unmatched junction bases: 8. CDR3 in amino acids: CSARDRTGTYEQYF. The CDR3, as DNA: TGCAGTGCTCGGGACCGGACAGGGACCTACGAGCAGTACTTC.

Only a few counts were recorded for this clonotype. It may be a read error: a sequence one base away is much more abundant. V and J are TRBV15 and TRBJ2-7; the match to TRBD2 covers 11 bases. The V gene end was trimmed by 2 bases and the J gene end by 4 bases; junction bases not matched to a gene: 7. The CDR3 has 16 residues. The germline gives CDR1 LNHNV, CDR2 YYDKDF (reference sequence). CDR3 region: CATSRIMTSGTYEQYF. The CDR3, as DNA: TGTGCCACCAGCAGAATTATGACTAGCGGGACATACGAGCAGTACTTC.

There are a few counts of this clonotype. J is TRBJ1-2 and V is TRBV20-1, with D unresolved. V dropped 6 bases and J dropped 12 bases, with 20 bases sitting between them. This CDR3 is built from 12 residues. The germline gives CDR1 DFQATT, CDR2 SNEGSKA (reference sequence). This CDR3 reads CSAKTSRYFHTF. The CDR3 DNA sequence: TGCAGTGCCAAAACAAGTCGCTACTTTCACACCTTC.

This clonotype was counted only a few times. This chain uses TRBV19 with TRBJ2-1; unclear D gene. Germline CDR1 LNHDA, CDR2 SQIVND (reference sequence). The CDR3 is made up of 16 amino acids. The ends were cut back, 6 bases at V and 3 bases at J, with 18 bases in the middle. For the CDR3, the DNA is TGTGCCAGTAGAATGGGCGTCGGCCGAGACTACAATGAGCAGTTCTTC. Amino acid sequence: CASRMGVGRDYNEQFF.

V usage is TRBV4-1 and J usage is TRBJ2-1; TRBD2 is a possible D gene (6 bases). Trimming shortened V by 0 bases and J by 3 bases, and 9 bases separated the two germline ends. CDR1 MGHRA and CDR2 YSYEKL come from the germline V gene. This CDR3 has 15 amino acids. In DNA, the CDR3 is TGCGCCAGCAGCCAAGAGCGGACTATCTACAATGAGCAGTTCTTC. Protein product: CASSQERTIYNEQFF.

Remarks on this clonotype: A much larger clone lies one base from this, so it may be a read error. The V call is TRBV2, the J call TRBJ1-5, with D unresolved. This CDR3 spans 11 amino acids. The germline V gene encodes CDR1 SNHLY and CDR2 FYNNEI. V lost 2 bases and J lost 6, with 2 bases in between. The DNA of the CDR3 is TGTGCCAGCAGTGAACGTCAGCCCCAGCATTTT. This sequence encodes CASSERQPQHF. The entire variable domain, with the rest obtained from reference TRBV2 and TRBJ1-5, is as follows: EPEVTQTPSHQVTQMGQEVILRCVPISNHLYFYWYRQILGQKVEFLVSFYNNEISEKSEIFDDQFSVERPDGSNFTLKIRSTKLEDSAMYFCASSERQPQHFGDGTRLSIL.

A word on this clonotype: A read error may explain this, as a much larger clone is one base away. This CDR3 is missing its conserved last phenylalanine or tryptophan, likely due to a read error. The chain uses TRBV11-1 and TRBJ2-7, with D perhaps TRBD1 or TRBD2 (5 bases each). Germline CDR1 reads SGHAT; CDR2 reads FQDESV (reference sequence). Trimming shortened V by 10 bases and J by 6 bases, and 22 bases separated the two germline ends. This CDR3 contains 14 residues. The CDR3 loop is CATYPPGRSSEQYL. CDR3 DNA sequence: TGTGCCACGTACCCCCCGGGACGGTCAAGCGAGCAGTACCTC.

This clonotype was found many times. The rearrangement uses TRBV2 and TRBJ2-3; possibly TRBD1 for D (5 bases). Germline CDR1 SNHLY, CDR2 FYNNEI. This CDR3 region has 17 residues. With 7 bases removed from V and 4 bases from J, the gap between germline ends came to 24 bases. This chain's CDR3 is CASTYSKMQGPPDTQYF. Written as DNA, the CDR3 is TGTGCCAGCACCTACTCTAAGATGCAGGGCCCGCCAGATACGCAGTATTTT.

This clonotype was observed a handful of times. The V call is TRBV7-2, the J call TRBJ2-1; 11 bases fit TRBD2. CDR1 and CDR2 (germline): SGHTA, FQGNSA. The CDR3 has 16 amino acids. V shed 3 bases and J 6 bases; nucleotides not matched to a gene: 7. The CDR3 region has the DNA TGTGCCAGCAGCTTTATCGGACTAGCGGGCCGCAATGAGCAGTTCTTC. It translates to CASSFIGLAGRNEQFF.

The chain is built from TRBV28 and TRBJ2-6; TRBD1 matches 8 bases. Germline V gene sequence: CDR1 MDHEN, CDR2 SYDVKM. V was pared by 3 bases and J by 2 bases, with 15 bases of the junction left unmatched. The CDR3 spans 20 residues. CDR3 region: CASSFTQHRGRMAGANVLTF. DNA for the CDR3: TGTGCCAGCAGTTTTACGCAACACAGGGGGAGAATGGCTGGGGCCAACGTCCTGACTTTC.